Below, one TCR beta chain is given with its context. The data were taken from a study of control samples from healthy donors and cancer patients. The assay was immunoSEQ multiplex PCR, and TCRdb's table has in-frame clones only and misses some. In the table there are about 20,000 clones, more than 75% of which are singletons. V shed 6 bases, J shed 6 bases, and the junction held 12 bases outside the gene matches. CDR3 length: 16 residues. CDR1 and CDR2 (germline): MDHEN, SYDVKM. Specimen: PBMCs. The receptor comes from a woman in her sixties or seventies with head and neck cancer. The rearrangement joins TRBV28 to TRBJ2-2; 8 nucleotides agree with TRBD2. The CDR3 sequence: CASSQIGLANAGELFF. DNA for the CDR3: TGTGCCAGCAGCCAAATCGGACTAGCAAACGCCGGGGAGCTGTTTTTT. Looking up the rest from reference TRBV28 and TRBJ2-2 gives the full variable domain: DVKVTQSSRYLVKRTGEKVFLECVQDMDHENMFWYRQDPGLGLRLIYFSYDVKMKEKGDIPEGYSVSREKKERFSLILESASTNQTSMYLCASSQIGLANAGELFFGEGSRLTVL.